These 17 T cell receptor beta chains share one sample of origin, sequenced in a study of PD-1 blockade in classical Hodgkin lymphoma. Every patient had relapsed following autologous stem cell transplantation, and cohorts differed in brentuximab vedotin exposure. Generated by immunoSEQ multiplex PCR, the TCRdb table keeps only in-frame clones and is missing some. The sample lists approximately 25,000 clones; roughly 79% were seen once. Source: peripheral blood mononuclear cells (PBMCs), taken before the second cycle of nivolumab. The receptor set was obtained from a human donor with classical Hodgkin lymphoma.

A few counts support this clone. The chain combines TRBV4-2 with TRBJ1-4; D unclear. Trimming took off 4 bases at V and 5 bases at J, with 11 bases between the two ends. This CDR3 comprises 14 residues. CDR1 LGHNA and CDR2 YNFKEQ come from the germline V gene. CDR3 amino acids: CASSRDGGNEKLFF. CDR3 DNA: TGTGCCAGCAGCCGAGACGGTGGGAATGAAAAACTGTTTTTT.

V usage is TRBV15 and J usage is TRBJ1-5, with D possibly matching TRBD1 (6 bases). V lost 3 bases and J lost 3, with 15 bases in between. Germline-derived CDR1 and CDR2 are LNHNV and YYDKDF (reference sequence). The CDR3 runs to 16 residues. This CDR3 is CATSSTKQGFNQPQHF. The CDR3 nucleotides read TGTGCCACCAGCAGCACGAAACAGGGATTCAATCAGCCCCAGCATTTT.

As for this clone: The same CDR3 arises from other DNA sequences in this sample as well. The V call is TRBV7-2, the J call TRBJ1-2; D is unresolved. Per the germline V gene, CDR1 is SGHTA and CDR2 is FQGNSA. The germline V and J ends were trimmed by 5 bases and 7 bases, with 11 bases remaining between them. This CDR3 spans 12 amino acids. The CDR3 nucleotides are TGTGCCAGCAGCGCCCGATCCATTGGCTACACCTTC. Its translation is CASSARSIGYTF. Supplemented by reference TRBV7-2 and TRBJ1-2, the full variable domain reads GAGVSQSPSNKVTEKGKDVELRCDPISGHTALYWYRQSLGQGLEFLIYFQGNSAPDKSGLPSDRFSAERTGGSVSTLTIQRTQQEDSAVYLCASSARSIGYTFGSGTRLTVV.

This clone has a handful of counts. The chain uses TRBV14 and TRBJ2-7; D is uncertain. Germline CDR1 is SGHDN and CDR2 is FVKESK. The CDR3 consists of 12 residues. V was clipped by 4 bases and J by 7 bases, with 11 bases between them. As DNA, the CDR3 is TGTGCCAGCAGCCTTGGAATTAGGGAGCAGTACTTC. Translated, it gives CASSLGIREQYF.

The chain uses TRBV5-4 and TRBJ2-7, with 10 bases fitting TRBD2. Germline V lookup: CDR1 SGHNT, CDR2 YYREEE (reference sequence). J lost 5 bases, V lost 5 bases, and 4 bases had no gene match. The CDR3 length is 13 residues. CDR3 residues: CASRAGTSDEQYF. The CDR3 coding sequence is TGTGCCAGCAGGGCCGGGACTAGCGACGAGCAGTACTTC.

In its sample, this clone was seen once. CDR3 loop: CASSLLAPGPFNNEQFF. In DNA form, the CDR3 reads TGTGCCAGCAGTTTATTGGCCCCGGGGCCTTTTAACAATGAGCAGTTCTTC. This chain uses TRBV27 with TRBJ2-1; tentatively, D is TRBD1 or TRBD2 (5 bases each). The CDR3 sequence is 17 residues long. With 1 base removed from V and 5 bases from J, the gap between germline ends came to 18 bases. Per the germline V gene, CDR1 is MNHEY and CDR2 is SMNVEV (reference sequence).

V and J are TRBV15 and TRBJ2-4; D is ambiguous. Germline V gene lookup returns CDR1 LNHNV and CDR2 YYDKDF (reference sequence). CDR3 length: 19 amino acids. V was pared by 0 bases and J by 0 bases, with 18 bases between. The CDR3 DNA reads TGTGCCACCAGCAGAGACTCCCCGGCTTTTCGTGAAGCCAAAAACATTCAGTACTTC. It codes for CATSRDSPAFREAKNIQYF. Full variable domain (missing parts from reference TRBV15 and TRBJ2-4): DAMVIQNPRYQVTQFGKPVTLSCSQTLNHNVMYWYQQKSSQAPKLLFHYYDKDFNNEADTPDNFQSRRPNTSFCFLDIRSPGLGDTAMYLCATSRDSPAFREAKNIQYFGAGTRLSVL.

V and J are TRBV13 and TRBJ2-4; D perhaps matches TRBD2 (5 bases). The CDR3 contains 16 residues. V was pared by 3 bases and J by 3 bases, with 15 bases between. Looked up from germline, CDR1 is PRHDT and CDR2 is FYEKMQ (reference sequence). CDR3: CASSFWRAGSKNIQYF. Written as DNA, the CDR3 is TGTGCCAGCAGCTTCTGGCGGGCCGGTAGCAAAAACATTCAGTACTTC.

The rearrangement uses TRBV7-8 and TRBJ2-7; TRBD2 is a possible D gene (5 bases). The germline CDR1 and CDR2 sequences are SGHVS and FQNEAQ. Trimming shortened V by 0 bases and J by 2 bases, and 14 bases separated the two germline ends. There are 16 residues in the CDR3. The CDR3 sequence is CASSLARGSGAYEQYF. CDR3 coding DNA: TGTGCCAGCAGCTTAGCGCGAGGGAGCGGCGCCTACGAGCAGTACTTC.

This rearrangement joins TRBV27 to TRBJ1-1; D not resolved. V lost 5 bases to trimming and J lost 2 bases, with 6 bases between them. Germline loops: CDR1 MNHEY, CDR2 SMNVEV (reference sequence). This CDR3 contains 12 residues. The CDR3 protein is CASSNINTEAFF. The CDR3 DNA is TGTGCCAGCAGTAACATTAACACTGAAGCTTTCTTT.

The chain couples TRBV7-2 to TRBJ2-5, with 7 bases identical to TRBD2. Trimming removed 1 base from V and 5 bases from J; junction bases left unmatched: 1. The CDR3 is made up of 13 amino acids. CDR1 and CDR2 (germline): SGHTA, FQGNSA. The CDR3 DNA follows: TGTGCCAGCAGCTTAGACGGGGGGGAGACCCAGTACTTC. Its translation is CASSLDGGETQYF.

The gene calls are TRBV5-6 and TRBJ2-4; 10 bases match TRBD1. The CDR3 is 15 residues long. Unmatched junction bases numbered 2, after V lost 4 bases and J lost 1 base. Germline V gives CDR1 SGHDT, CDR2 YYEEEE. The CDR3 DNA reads TGTGCCAGCAGCCCGGGACAGGGGGCCAAAAACATTCAGTACTTC. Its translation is CASSPGQGAKNIQYF.

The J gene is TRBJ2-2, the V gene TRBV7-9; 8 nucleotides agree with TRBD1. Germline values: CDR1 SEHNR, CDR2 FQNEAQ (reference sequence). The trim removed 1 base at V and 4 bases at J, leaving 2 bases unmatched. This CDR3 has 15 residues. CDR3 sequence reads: CASSLETGGTGELFF. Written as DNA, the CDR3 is TGTGCCAGCAGCTTAGAAACAGGGGGCACCGGGGAGCTGTTTTTT.

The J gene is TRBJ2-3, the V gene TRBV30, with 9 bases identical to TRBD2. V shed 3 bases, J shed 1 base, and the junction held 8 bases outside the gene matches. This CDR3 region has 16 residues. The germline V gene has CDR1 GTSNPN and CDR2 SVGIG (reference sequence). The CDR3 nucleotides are TGTGCCTGGAGACGTGCGGGGGGGCCAGGCACAGATACGCAGTATTTT. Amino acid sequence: CAWRRAGGPGTDTQYF. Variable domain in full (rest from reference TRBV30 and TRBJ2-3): SQTIHQWPATLVQPVGSPLSLECTVEGTSNPNLYWYRQAAGRGLQLLFYSVGIGQISSEVPQNLSASRPQDRQFILSSKKLLLSDSGFYLCAWRRAGGPGTDTQYFGPGTRLTVL.

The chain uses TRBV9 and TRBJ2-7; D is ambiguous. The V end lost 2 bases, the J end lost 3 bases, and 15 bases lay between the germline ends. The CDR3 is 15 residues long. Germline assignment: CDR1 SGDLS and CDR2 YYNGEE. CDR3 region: CASSVGPASLYEQYF. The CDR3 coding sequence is TGTGCCAGCAGCGTTGGCCCCGCCTCGCTCTACGAGCAGTACTTC. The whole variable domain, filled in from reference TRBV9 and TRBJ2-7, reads DSGVTQTPKHLITATGQRVTLRCSPRSGDLSVYWYQQSLDQGLQFLIQYYNGEERAKGNILERFSAQQFPDLHSELNLSSLELGDSALYFCASSVGPASLYEQYFGPGTRLTVT.

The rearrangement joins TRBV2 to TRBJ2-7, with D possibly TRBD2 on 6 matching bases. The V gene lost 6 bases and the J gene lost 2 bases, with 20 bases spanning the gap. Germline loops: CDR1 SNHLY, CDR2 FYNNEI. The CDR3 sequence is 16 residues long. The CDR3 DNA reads TGTGCCAGCAGCTCTCTGGAAGCGGGTCATGCCTACGAGCAGTACTTC. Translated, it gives CASSSLEAGHAYEQYF.

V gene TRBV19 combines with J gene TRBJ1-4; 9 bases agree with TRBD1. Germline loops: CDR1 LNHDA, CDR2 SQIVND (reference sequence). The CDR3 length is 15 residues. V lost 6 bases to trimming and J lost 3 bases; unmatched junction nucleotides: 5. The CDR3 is CASRNRGRANEKLFF. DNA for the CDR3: TGTGCCAGTAGGAACAGGGGGCGGGCTAATGAAAAACTGTTTTTT. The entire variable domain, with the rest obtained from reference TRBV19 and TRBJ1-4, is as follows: DGGITQSPKYLFRKEGQNVTLSCEQNLNHDAMYWYRQDPGQGLRLIYYSQIVNDFQKGDIAEGYSVSREKKESFPLTVTSAQKNPTAFYLCASRNRGRANEKLFFGSGTQLSVL.